The clone carrying this TCR beta chain was observed a handful of times. The antigen is unknown. This sample was taken from a study of cytomegalovirus exposure and HLA in healthy donors. Study outcomes and limitations: With DRB1 most and HLA-C fewest, TCR association rates differed between HLA loci in a later analysis. Per a prior analysis, the majority of TCR beta V segments were productive roughly 90% or roughly 30% of the time. With high specificity and sensitivity, the classifier reportedly diagnosed cytomegalovirus status.

Primers included in the PCR were 60 Vbeta and 13 Jbeta primers. Some clones are missing from TCRdb's copy, which holds only in-frame ones; the method was immunoSEQ multiplex PCR. Altogether 200,000 or so clones are present, 70% to 80% being singletons, with the ten largest covering 15% to 18%. The specimen was PBMCs. This TCR was recovered from a middle-aged man in good health and CMV-seronegative.

CDR3 loop: CASSSGTSGNTIYF. The CDR3 region has the DNA TGTGCCAGCAGTTCCGGGACTTCTGGAAACACCATATATTTT. V usage is TRBV28 and J usage is TRBJ1-3; possible D gene TRBD1, 5 bases. This CDR3 spans 14 amino acids. V dropped 4 bases and J dropped 1 base, with 8 bases sitting between them. Germline CDR1 MDHEN, CDR2 SYDVKM.